This entry concerns a single T cell receptor beta chain. The CDR3 length is 15 residues. Trimming took off 6 bases at V and 4 bases at J, with 16 bases between the two ends. Per germline, CDR1 MNHEY and CDR2 SVGAGI. The repertoire was sequenced with immunoSEQ multiplex PCR; TCRdb's copy has only in-frame clones and lacks some. The sample includes 100,000 to 120,000 clones, 75% to 95% of them seen just once. The data are from a study of OX40 agonist ivuxolimab in advanced cancers. This receptor was taken from an adult with an advanced solid tumor such as melanoma, head and neck, liver or kidney cancer. The chain is built from TRBV6-5 and TRBJ1-5; D is possibly TRBD1 (5 bases). Sequences were derived from CD4+ or CD8+ T cells sorted from blood, sampled in a trial of the OX40 agonist ivuxolimab. CDR3 nucleotides: TGTGCCAGCAGAACACAGAGAGACAGTAATCAGCCCCAGCATTTT. Its protein product is CASRTQRDSNQPQHF.